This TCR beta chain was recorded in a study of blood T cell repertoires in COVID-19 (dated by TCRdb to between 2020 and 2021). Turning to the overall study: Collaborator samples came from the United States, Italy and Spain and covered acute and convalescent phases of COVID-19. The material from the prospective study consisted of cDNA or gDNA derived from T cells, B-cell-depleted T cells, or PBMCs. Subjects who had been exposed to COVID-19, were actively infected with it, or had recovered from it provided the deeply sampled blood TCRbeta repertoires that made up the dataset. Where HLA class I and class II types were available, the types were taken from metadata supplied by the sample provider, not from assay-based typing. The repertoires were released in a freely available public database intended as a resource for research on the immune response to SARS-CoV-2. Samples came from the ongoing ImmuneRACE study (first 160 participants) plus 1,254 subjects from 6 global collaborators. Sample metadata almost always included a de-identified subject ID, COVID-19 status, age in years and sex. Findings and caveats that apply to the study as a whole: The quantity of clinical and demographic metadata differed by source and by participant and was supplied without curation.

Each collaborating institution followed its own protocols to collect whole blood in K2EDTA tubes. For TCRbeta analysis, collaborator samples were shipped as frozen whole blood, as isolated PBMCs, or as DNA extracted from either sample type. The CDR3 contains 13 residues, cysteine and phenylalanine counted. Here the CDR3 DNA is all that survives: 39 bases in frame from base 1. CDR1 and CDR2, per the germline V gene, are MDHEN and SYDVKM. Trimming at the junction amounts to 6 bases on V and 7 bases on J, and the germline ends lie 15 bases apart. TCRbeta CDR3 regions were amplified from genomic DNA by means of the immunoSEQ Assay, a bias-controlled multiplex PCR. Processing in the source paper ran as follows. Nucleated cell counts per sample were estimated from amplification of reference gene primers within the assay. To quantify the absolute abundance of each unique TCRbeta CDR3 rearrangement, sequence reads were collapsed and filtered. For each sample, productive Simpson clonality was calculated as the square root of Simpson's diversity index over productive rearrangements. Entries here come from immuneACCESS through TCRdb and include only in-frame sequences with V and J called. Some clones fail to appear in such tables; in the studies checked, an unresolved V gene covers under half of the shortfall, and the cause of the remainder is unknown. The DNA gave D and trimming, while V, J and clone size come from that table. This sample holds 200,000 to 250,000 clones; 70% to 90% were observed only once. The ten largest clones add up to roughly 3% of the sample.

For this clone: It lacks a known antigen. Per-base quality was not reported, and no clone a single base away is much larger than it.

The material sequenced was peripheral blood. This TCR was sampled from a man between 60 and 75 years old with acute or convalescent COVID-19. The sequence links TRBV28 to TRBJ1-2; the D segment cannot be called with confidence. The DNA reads TGTGCCAGCAGAGAAACCGTAGTAAGTGGCTACACCTTC. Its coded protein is CASRETVVSGYTF.